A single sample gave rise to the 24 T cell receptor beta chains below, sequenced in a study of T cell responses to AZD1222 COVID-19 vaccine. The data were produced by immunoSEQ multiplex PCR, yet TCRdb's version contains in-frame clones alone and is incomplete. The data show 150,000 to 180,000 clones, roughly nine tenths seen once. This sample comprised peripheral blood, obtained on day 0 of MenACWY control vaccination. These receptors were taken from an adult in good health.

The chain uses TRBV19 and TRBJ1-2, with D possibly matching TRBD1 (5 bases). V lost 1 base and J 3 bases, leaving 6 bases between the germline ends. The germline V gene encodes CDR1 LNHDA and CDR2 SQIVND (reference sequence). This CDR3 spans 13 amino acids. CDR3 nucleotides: TGTGCCAGTAGTATAGGAGGGGACTATGGCTACACCTTC. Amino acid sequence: CASSIGGDYGYTF.

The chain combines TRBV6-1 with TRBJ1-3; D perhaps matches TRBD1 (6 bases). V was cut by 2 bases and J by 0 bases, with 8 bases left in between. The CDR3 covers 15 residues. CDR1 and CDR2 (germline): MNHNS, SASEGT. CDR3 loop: CASSERDTSGNTIYF. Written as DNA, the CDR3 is TGTGCCAGCAGTGAACGGGACACCTCTGGAAACACCATATATTTT.

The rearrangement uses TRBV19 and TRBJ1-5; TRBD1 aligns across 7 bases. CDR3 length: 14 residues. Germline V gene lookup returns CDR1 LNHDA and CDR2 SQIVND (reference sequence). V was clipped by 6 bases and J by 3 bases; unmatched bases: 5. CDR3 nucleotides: TGTGCCAGTAGGAGGGACAGTATCAATCAGCCCCAGCATTTT. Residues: CASRRDSINQPQHF.

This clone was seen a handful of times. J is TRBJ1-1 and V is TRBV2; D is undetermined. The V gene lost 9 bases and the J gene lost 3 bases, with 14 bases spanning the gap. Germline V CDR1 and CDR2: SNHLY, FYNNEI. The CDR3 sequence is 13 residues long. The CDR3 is CASIRTLDTEAFF. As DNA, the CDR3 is TGTGCCAGTATTCGGACCCTGGACACTGAAGCTTTCTTT.

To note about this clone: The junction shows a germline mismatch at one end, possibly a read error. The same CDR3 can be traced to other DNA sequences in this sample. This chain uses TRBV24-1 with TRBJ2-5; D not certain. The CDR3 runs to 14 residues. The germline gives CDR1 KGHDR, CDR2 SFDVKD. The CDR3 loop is CATSDFGVGETQYF. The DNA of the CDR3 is TGCGCCACCAGTGATTTTGGGGTTGGTGAGACCCAGTACTTC.

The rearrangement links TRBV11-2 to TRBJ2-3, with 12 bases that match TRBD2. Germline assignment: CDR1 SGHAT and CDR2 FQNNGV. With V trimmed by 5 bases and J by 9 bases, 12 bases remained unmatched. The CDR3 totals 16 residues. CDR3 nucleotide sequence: TGTGCCAGCAGCACCGGGCTAGCGGGGGGGCCGGTGACGCAGTATTTT. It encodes CASSTGLAGGPVTQYF.

The CDR3 here is CASSVGLAGVATQYF. The CDR3 nucleotides read TGTGCCAGCAGTGTGGGACTAGCGGGAGTAGCTACGCAGTATTTT. The V and J genes are TRBV28 and TRBJ2-3, with TRBD2 matching 14 bases. Germline CDR1 is MDHEN and CDR2 is SYDVKM. CDR3 length: 15 residues. With V trimmed by 5 bases and J by 8 bases, 6 bases remained unmatched.

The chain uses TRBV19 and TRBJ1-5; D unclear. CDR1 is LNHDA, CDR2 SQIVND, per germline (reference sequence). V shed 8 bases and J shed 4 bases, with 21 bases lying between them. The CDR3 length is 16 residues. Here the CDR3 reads CASLLGRGVTNQPQHF. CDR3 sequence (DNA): TGTGCCAGTCTATTAGGACGCGGAGTTACTAATCAGCCCCAGCATTTT.

CDR3 residues: CASSLYGTGGRQPQHF. CDR3 DNA sequence: TGTGCCAGCAGCTTGTATGGGACAGGGGGGCGGCAGCCCCAGCATTTT. The chain couples TRBV5-6 to TRBJ1-5; 11 nucleotides line up with TRBD1. This CDR3 has 16 amino acids. V shed 1 base, J shed 7 bases, and the junction held 7 bases outside the gene matches. Germline V gives CDR1 SGHDT, CDR2 YYEEEE. Supplemented by reference TRBV5-6 and TRBJ1-5, the full variable domain reads DAGVTQSPTHLIKTRGQQVTLRCSPKSGHDTVSWYQQALGQGPQFIFQYYEEEERQRGNFPDRFSGHQFPNYSSELNVNALLLGDSALYLCASSLYGTGGRQPQHFGDGTRLSIL.

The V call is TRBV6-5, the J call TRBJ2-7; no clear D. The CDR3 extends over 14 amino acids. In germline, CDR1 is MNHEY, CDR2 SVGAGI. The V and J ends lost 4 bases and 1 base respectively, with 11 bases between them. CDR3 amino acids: CASSSLGRSYEQYF. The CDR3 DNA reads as TGTGCCAGCAGTTCTCTAGGGCGGTCCTACGAGCAGTACTTC.

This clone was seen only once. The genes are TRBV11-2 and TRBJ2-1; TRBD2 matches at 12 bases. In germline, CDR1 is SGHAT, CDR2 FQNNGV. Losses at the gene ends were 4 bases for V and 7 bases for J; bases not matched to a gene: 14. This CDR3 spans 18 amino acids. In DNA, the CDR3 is TGTGCCAGCAGCTCTCGACCTCGGACTAGCGGGATAGGGAATGAGCAGTTCTTC. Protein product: CASSSRPRTSGIGNEQFF.

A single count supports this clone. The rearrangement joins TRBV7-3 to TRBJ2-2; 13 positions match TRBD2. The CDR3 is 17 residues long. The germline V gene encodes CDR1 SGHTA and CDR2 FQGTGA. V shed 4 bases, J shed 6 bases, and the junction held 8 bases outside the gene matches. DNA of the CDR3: TGTGCCAGCAGCTCCCCCAGGACTAGCGGGAGTGCCGGGGAGCTGTTTTTT. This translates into CASSSPRTSGSAGELFF. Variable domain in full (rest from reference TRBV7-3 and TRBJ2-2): GAGVSQTPSNKVTEKGKYVELRCDPISGHTALYWYRQSLGQGPEFLIYFQGTGAADDSGLPNDRFFAVRPEGSVSTLKIQRTERGDSAVYLCASSSPRTSGSAGELFFGEGSRLTVL.

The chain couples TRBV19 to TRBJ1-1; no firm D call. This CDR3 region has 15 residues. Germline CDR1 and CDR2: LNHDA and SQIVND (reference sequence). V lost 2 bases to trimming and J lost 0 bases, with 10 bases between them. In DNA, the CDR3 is TGTGCCAGTAGTATAAGGGTGTCCCTGAACACTGAAGCTTTCTTT. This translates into CASSIRVSLNTEAFF.

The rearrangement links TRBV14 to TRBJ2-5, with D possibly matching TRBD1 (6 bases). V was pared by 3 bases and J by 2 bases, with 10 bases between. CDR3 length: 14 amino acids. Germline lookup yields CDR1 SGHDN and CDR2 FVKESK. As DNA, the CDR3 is TGTGCCAGCAGCCACTCAGGGGTACAAGAGACCCAGTACTTC. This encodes CASSHSGVQETQYF. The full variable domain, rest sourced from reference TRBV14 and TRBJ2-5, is EAGVTQFPSHSVIEKGQTVTLRCDPISGHDNLYWYRRVMGKEIKFLLHFVKESKQDESGMPNNRFLAERTGGTYSTLKVQPAELEDSGVYFCASSHSGVQETQYFGPGTRLLVL.

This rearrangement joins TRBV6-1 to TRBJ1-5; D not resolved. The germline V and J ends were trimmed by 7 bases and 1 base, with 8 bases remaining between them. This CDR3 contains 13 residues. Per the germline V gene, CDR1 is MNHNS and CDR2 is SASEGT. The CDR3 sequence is CASNVMSNQPQHF. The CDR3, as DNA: TGTGCCAGCAATGTGATGAGCAATCAGCCCCAGCATTTT.

The chain's CDR3 is CASSFRRGVEKLFF. CDR3 bases: TGTGCCAGCAGCTTTCGTCGGGGGGTTGAAAAACTGTTTTTT. V gene TRBV7-2 combines with J gene TRBJ1-4; D perhaps matches TRBD1 (5 bases). There are 14 residues in the CDR3. V lost 3 bases, J lost 7 bases, and 12 bases lay in between. The germline gives CDR1 SGHTA, CDR2 FQGNSA.

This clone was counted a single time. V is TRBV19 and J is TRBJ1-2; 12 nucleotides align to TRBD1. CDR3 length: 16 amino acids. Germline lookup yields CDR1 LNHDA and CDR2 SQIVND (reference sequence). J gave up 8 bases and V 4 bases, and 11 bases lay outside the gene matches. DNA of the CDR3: TGTGCCAGTAGTAGAGCCGGGACAGGGGGCCGAGAGGGCTACACCTTC. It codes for CASSRAGTGGREGYTF.

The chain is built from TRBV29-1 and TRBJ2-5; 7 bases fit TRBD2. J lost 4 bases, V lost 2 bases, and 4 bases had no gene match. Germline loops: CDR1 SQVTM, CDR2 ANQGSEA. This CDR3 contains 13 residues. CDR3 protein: CSVELAVRETQYF. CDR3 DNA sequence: TGCAGCGTTGAACTAGCGGTCCGAGAGACCCAGTACTTC.

CDR3 DNA sequence: TGTGCCAGCAGCTTAGAAACGGGACAGGGCCCGAACACTGAAGCTTTCTTT. It encodes CASSLETGQGPNTEAFF. This chain connects TRBV11-3 to TRBJ1-1; 9 nucleotides match TRBD1. V was clipped by 0 bases and J by 1 base; unmatched bases: 6. The CDR3 is 17 residues long. The germline V gene has CDR1 SGHNT and CDR2 YENEEA.

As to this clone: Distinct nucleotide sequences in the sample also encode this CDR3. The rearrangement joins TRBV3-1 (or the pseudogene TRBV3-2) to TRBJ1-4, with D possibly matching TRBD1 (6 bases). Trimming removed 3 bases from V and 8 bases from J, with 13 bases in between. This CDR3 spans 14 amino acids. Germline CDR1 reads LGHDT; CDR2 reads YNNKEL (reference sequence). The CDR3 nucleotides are TGTGCCAGCAGCCAGGGAGGGGGAGGCGAAAAACTGTTTTTT. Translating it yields CASSQGGGGEKLFF.

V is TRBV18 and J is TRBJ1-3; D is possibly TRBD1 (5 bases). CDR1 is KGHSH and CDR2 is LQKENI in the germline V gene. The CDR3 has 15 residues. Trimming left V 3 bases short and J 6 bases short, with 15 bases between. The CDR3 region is CASSPSEGRENTIYF. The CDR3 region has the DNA TGTGCCAGCTCACCGTCCGAGGGGCGGGAAAACACCATATATTTT.

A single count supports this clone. CDR3 DNA: TGTGCCAGCAGCTTAGGCGGAGGGGGTAACTACGAGCAGTACGTC. This sequence encodes CASSLGGGGNYEQYV. The J gene is TRBJ2-7, the V gene TRBV5-4; D might be TRBD1 or TRBD2, each matching 6 bases. V was cut by 2 bases and J by 3 bases, with 15 bases left in between. The length of the CDR3 is 15 residues. The germline V gene encodes CDR1 SGHNT and CDR2 YYREEE (reference sequence).

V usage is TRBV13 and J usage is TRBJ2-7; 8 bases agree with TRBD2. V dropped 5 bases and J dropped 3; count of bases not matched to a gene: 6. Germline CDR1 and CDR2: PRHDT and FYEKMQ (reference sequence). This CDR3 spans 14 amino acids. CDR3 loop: CASSLSGAYYEQYF. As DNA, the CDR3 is TGTGCCAGCAGCCTTAGCGGGGCCTACTACGAGCAGTACTTC.

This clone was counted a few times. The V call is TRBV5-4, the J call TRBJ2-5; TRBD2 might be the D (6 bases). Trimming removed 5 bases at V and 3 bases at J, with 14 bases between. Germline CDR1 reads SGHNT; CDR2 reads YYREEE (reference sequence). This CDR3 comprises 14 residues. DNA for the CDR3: TGTGCCAGCAGGTTTAGCGGTATCAAAGAGACCCAGTACTTC. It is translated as CASRFSGIKETQYF.